This T cell receptor beta chain was obtained from a study of patients and donors after allogeneic stem cell transplantation. The CDR3 loop spans 12 amino acids. The germline gives CDR1 SGHTA, CDR2 FQGNSA. Trimming took 5 bases from V and 9 from J, leaving 11 bases between them. TCRdb re-analysed the RT-PCR reads in MiXCR, keeping a single row per CDR3 protein. The sample includes approximately 140,000 distinct CDR3 sequences, 30% to 45% of them seen just once. Sequencing input: blood, either unsorted or a sorted T cell fraction (not recorded which). This clonotype was sampled from a human donor who was either an allogeneic HSCT recipient or a stem cell or donor lymphocyte infusion donor (not recorded which). It is not recorded whose cells these are; they may come from a transplant donor. The J gene is TRBJ2-1, the V gene TRBV7-2, with D possibly TRBD2 on 6 matching bases. As DNA, the CDR3 is TGTGCCAGCAGCCGTAGCGGCGGTGAGCAGTTCTTC. Its translation: CASSRSGGEQFF.